One sample yielded the 11 T cell receptor beta chains listed below, sequenced in a study of OX40 agonist ivuxolimab in advanced cancers. Using immunoSEQ multiplex PCR, the repertoire was profiled, and TCRdb retains in-frame clones only, with some absent. The top ten clones hold around 0.2% of a sample with about 90,000 clones, approximately 85% of them seen once. The material was CD4+ or CD8+ T cells sorted from blood, obtained in a trial of the OX40 agonist ivuxolimab. All receptors derive from an adult with an advanced solid tumor such as melanoma, head and neck, liver or kidney cancer.

This chain uses TRBV28 with TRBJ2-5; TRBD2 is a possible D gene (7 bases). CDR3 length equals 16 residues. In germline, CDR1 is MDHEN, CDR2 SYDVKM. Trimming removed 8 bases at V and 2 bases at J, with 21 bases between. CDR3: CASLTAGADGQETQYF. CDR3 nucleotides: TGTGCCAGCCTCACGGCGGGGGCTGATGGGCAAGAGACCCAGTACTTC.

The J gene is TRBJ2-5, the V gene TRBV18; D not resolved. CDR1 is KGHSH and CDR2 is LQKENI in the germline V gene. The CDR3 runs to 13 residues. Between the trimmed V and J ends, which lost 5 bases and 5 bases, there was a span of 12 bases. The CDR3 region is CASSTTMGETQYF. The CDR3 nucleotides read TGTGCCAGCTCAACAACGATGGGGGAGACCCAGTACTTC.

J is TRBJ1-5 and V is TRBV18; D possibly corresponds to TRBD1 (5 bases). With 2 bases removed from V and 7 bases from J, the gap between germline ends came to 15 bases. Germline V gene sequence: CDR1 KGHSH, CDR2 LQKENI. The CDR3 extends over 15 amino acids. CDR3 coding DNA: TGTGCCAGCTCACCAGGGACCGCCCAAGGACAGCCCCAGCATTTT. Amino acid sequence: CASSPGTAQGQPQHF.

This clone was picked up a small number of times. The chain uses TRBV7-9 and TRBJ1-1, with no clear D. From germline, CDR1 is SEHNR and CDR2 FQNEAQ (reference sequence). CDR3 length: 12 residues. The V end was cut by 3 bases, the J end by 5 bases, with 7 bases between. CDR3 DNA: TGTGCCAGCAGCTTCCCCGGGACTGAAGCTTTCTTT. Translation gives CASSFPGTEAFF.

The chain links TRBV5-4 to TRBJ2-3, with D perhaps matching TRBD1 or TRBD2 (5 bases each). V was clipped by 3 bases and J by 2 bases, with 13 bases between them. Germline-derived CDR1 and CDR2 are SGHNT and YYREEE (reference sequence). The CDR3 sequence is 15 residues long. The chain's CDR3 is CASSWDPGPTDTQYF. CDR3 bases: TGTGCCAGCAGCTGGGATCCGGGACCCACAGATACGCAGTATTTT.

The chain couples TRBV28 to TRBJ1-5; TRBD1 is a possible D gene (5 bases). The CDR3 sequence is 19 residues long. Between the trimmed V and J ends, which lost 5 bases and 0 bases, there was a span of 23 bases. Germline V CDR1 and CDR2: MDHEN, SYDVKM. CDR3 residues: CASSPNLLVDTHSNQPQHF. The CDR3 nucleotides read TGTGCCAGCAGTCCAAACCTTCTAGTGGACACCCATAGCAATCAGCCCCAGCATTTT.

The V and J genes are TRBV5-6 and TRBJ1-1; possible D gene TRBD1, 6 bases. V was shortened by 3 bases and J by 1 base, with 7 bases between the two germline ends. CDR3 size: 13 residues. Germline V CDR1 and CDR2: SGHDT, YYEEEE. This chain's CDR3 is CASSWTENTEAFF. As DNA, the CDR3 is TGTGCCAGCAGCTGGACAGAGAACACTGAAGCTTTCTTT.

The rearrangement joins TRBV7-9 to TRBJ2-5; D ambiguous. With 3 bases removed from V and 2 bases from J, the gap between germline ends came to 10 bases. CDR1 is SEHNR, CDR2 FQNEAQ, per germline (reference sequence). CDR3 length: 14 residues. CDR3 loop: CASSFMTRQETQYF. The CDR3 nucleotides are TGTGCCAGCAGCTTCATGACACGTCAAGAGACCCAGTACTTC.

The chain joins TRBV6-1 to TRBJ2-7; the D gene is possibly TRBD2 (6 bases). Germline V lookup: CDR1 MNHNS, CDR2 SASEGT. Trimming removed 4 bases from V and 3 bases from J, with 13 bases in between. The CDR3 is 14 amino acids. The CDR3 coding sequence is TGTGCCAGCAGTGTGTCGGGGGTTGGCTACGAGCAGTACTTC. Its protein is CASSVSGVGYEQYF.

The V call is TRBV19, the J call TRBJ2-6; 8 nucleotides align to TRBD1. Germline V CDR1 and CDR2: LNHDA, SQIVND (reference sequence). The CDR3 consists of 16 residues. The ends lost 5 bases at V and 2 bases at J; junction bases unmatched: 5. CDR3 sequence (DNA): TGTGCCAGTAGTGGACAGGGTGGGCCTGGGGCCAACGTCCTGACTTTC. Its protein is CASSGQGGPGANVLTF. The full variable domain, with the rest looked up from reference TRBV19 and TRBJ2-6, is DGGITQSPKYLFRKEGQNVTLSCEQNLNHDAMYWYRQDPGQGLRLIYYSQIVNDFQKGDIAEGYSVSREKKESFPLTVTSAQKNPTAFYLCASSGQGGPGANVLTFGAGSRLTVL.

The V and J genes are TRBV21-1 and TRBJ2-7; the D call TRBD2 from the table was never checked on the DNA. TRBV21-1 constitutes a pseudogene. There are 15 residues in the CDR3. The CDR3 DNA sequence: TGTGCCAGCAGCAAGCCGGCGGAACCGGCCTACGAGCAGTACTTC. Translating gives CASSKPAEPAYEQYF.